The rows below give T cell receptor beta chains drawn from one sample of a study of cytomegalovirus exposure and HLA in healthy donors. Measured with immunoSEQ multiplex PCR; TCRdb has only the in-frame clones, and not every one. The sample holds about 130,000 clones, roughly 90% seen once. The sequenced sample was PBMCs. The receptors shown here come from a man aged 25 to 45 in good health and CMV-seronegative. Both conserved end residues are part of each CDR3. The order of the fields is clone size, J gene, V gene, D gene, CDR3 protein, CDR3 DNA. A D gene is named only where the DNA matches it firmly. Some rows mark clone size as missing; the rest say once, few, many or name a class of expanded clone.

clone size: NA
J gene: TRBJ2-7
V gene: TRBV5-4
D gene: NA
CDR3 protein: CASSNPKVKTESYEQYF
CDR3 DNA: TGTGCCAGCTCCAACCCGAAAGTGAAGACGGAGTCCTACGAGCAGTACTTC

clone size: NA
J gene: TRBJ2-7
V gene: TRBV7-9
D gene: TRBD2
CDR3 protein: CASSSPSSGDSYEQYF
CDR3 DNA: TGTGCCAGCAGCTCGCCCTCTAGCGGCGATTCCTACGAGCAGTACTTC

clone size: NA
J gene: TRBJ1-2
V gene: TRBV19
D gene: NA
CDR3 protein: CASSIDQGGLGYTF
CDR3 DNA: TGTGCCAGTAGTATTGACCAGGGAGGGCTCGGCTACACCTTC

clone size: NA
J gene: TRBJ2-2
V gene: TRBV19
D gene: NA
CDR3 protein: CASVGEDPNTGELFF
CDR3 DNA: TGTGCCAGTGTGGGGGAGGACCCGAACACCGGGGAGCTGTTTTTT

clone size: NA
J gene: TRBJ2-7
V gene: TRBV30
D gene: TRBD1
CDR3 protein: CAWTPPDRTNYEQYF
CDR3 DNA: TGTGCCTGGACCCCCCCGGACAGGACAAATTACGAGCAGTACTTC

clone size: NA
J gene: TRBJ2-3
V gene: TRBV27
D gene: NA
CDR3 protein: CASRSGLFDTQYF
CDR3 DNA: TGTGCCAGCAGATCCGGACTGTTTGATACGCAGTATTTT

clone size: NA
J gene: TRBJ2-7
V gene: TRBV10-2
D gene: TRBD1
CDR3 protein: CASSESNRGSYEQYF
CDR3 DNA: TGCGCCAGCAGTGAGTCCAACAGGGGTTCCTACGAGCAGTACTTC

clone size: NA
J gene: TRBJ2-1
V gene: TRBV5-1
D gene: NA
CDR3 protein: CASSLVVSANYNEQFF
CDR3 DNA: TGCGCCAGCAGCTTGGTGGTATCAGCGAACTACAATGAGCAGTTCTTC

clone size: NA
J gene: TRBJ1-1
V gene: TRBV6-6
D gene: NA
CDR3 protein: CASSLVPPEAFF
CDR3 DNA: TGTGCCAGCAGCCTCGTTCCCCCTGAAGCTTTCTTT

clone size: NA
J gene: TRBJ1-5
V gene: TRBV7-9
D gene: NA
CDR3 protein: CASSFETGDQPQHF
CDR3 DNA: TGTGCCAGCAGCTTTGAAACAGGAGATCAGCCCCAGCATTTT

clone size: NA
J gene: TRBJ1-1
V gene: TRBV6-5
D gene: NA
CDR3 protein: CASTNRFMNTEAFF
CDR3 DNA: TGTGCCAGCACCAACAGGTTCATGAACACTGAAGCTTTCTTT

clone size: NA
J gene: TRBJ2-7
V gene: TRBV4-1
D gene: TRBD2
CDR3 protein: CASSPLTSGAYEQYF
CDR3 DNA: TGCGCCAGCAGCCCTCTGACTAGCGGGGCCTACGAGCAGTACTTC

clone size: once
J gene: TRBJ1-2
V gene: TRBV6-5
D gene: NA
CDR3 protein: CASRGGRYGYTF
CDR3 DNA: TGTGCCAGCAGAGGGGGTCGCTATGGCTACACCTTC

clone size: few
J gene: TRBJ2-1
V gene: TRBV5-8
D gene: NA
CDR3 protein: CASRTDLAYSYNEQFF
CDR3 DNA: TGTGCCAGCAGGACCGACCTAGCGTACTCCTACAATGAGCAGTTCTTC